Each of the 27 T cell receptor beta chains below was sequenced from the same sample in a study of prognosis after radiotherapy for stage I lung cancer. TCR beta CDR3 amplification from genomic DNA was performed by two-round multiplex PCR. First-round PCR employed TRBV- and TRBJ-specific primers for each gene. TCRdb reanalysed the multiplex PCR reads using MiXCR and keeps one entry per CDR3 protein. The sample records roughly 18,000 distinct CDR3 sequences, about 44% being singletons. The source material was PBMCs, sampled before or after stereotactic body radiation therapy (not recorded which). The receptor set was obtained from a donor over 45 with non-small cell lung cancer.

In regard to this clonotype: This may be a read error, as it is one base from a much larger clone. This chain links TRBV6-1 with TRBJ2-1; a possible D gene is TRBD2 (5 bases). Germline CDR1 and CDR2: MNHNS and SASEGT. Between the trimmed V and J ends, which lost 7 bases and 1 base, there was a span of 20 bases. The length of the CDR3 is 17 residues. The CDR3 protein is CASIPRVAQISYNEQFF. The CDR3 bases are TGTGCCAGCATCCCGAGGGTAGCGCAAATTTCCTACAATGAGCAGTTCTTC.

This clonotype has ten or more counts. V and J are TRBV5-6 and TRBJ2-5; D is unresolved. Germline V gene data show CDR1 as SGHDT and CDR2 as YYEEEE. V was pared by 4 bases and J by 2 bases, with 12 bases between. The CDR3 totals 14 residues. CDR3 DNA: TGTGCCAGCAGCATAACGACGCTACAAGAGACCCAGTACTTC. This sequence encodes CASSITTLQETQYF.

The chain uses TRBV6-2 or TRBV6-3 and TRBJ1-3; D perhaps matches TRBD1 (6 bases). Trimming stripped 5 bases from V and 14 bases from J, with 37 bases between. Germline V gene sequence: CDR1 MNHEY, CDR2 SVGEGT. The CDR3 extends over 19 amino acids. In nucleotides, the CDR3 is TGTGCCAGCAGTAAAGAACAGGGAGTCAAACGGTCGGGACCAAAGACCGTATATTTT. Protein sequence: CASSKEQGVKRSGPKTVYF.

The chain uses TRBV6-4 and TRBJ2-1; D possibly corresponds to TRBD2 (5 bases). This CDR3 is built from 16 residues. Looked up from germline, CDR1 is MRHNA and CDR2 is SNTAGT. Deletions cut 5 bases from V and 0 bases from J, with 14 bases between. The CDR3 loop is CASSYATIVSYNEQFF. CDR3 bases: TGTGCCAGCAGTTACGCGACTATCGTCTCCTACAATGAGCAGTTCTTC.

This clonotype was detected ten times or more. The genes are TRBV18 and TRBJ1-5; D not resolved. CDR3 size: 14 residues. Trimming stripped 3 bases from V and 1 base from J, with 7 bases between. The germline gives CDR1 KGHSH, CDR2 LQKENI. The CDR3 bases are TGTGCCAGCTCACCGATGGACAGCAATCAGCCCCAGCATTTT. This sequence encodes CASSPMDSNQPQHF.

This clonotype was picked up a small number of times. The V gene is TRBV5-4, the J gene TRBJ2-5, with TRBD2 identical over 8 bases. This CDR3 comprises 15 residues. Per germline, CDR1 SGHNT and CDR2 YYREEE (reference sequence). J was trimmed by 3 bases and V by 1 base; bases with no gene match: 5. The CDR3 region is CASSLQGLVEETQYF. CDR3 bases: TGTGCCAGCAGCTTGCAGGGACTAGTGGAAGAGACCCAGTACTTC.

This clonotype has at least ten counts. V and J are TRBV12-3 or TRBV12-4 and TRBJ2-3; TRBD2 aligns across 10 bases. With 5 bases clipped from V and 2 bases from J, the junction kept 10 bases outside the gene matches. CDR3 length equals 17 residues. Written as DNA, the CDR3 is TGTGCCAGCAGTCCCCGGTCTAGCGGGAGCCCCACAGATACGCAGTATTTT. Protein sequence: CASSPRSSGSPTDTQYF.

As concerns this clonotype: A much larger clonotype is one base distant, so this may be a read error. The CDR3 carries no conserved terminal phenylalanine or tryptophan, so it likely arises from a read error. The gene calls are TRBV9 and TRBJ2-7; either TRBD1 or TRBD2 may supply D (5 bases each). Germline loops: CDR1 SGDLS, CDR2 YYNGEE. V lost 1 base and J lost 2, with 13 bases in between. The CDR3 is made up of 15 amino acids. The CDR3 coding sequence is TGTGCCAGCAGCGTAAGGGCAGTGGGGGCCTACGAGCAGTACCTC. This sequence encodes CASSVRAVGAYEQYL.

CDR3 bases: TGTGCCAGCAGTTTGAGAGGGAGGGGATACGAGCAGTACTTC. Translating it yields CASSLRGRGYEQYF. This chain uses TRBV12-3 or TRBV12-4 with TRBJ2-7; 7 bases agree with TRBD2. The CDR3 has 14 residues. The J segment lost 4 bases and the V segment lost 3 bases, leaving 6 bases of the junction unmatched.

Concerning this clonotype: This may arise from a read error, as a much more abundant clone is one base away. The chain couples TRBV4-1 to TRBJ1-1, with a weak D call TRBD1 (5 bases). The V gene's germline CDR1 is MGHRA and CDR2 YSYEKL. Between the trimmed V and J ends, which lost 4 bases and 5 bases, there was a span of 20 bases. The CDR3 is 16 residues long. The CDR3 is CASSRLEVPQGTEAFF. The CDR3, as DNA: TGCGCCAGCAGCCGACTAGAGGTCCCCCAGGGAACTGAAGCTTTCTTT.

By proportion, this clonotype is medium-sized. The chain employs TRBV2 and TRBJ1-2; possible D gene TRBD1, 6 bases. Looked up from germline, CDR1 is SNHLY and CDR2 is FYNNEI. Trimming took 5 bases from V and 4 from J, leaving 14 bases between them. CDR3 length: 14 amino acids. The CDR3 sequence: CASSNRVVSYGYTF. DNA of the CDR3: TGTGCCAGCAGTAACAGGGTAGTCTCCTATGGCTACACCTTC.

The chain links TRBV6-1 to TRBJ2-2; 12 bases line up with TRBD2. CDR3 size: 15 residues. CDR1 MNHNS and CDR2 SASEGT come from the germline V gene. The ends lost 6 bases at V and 5 bases at J; junction bases unmatched: 4. The CDR3 loop is CASRAGTSGTGELFF. In nucleotides, the CDR3 is TGTGCCAGCAGGGCCGGGACTAGCGGGACCGGGGAGCTGTTTTTT.

This clonotype was detected many times. The V call is TRBV19, the J call TRBJ1-5; D gene ambiguous. From germline, CDR1 is LNHDA and CDR2 SQIVND (reference sequence). CDR3 size: 15 residues. V dropped 2 bases and J dropped 2 bases, with 10 bases sitting between them. CDR3 loop: CASSISLLGNQPQHF. In nucleotides, the CDR3 is TGTGCCAGTAGTATATCCTTGTTGGGCAATCAGCCCCAGCATTTT.

The chain combines TRBV20-1 with TRBJ2-3, with 10 bases fitting TRBD2. The CDR3 sequence is 18 residues long. With 1 base clipped from V and 2 bases from J, the junction kept 12 bases outside the gene matches. In germline, CDR1 is DFQATT, CDR2 SNEGSKA (reference sequence). The CDR3 loop is CSARGPLAGEAHTDTQYF. Written as DNA, the CDR3 is TGCAGTGCTAGAGGCCCCCTAGCGGGAGAAGCCCACACAGATACGCAGTATTTT.

This clonotype appeared once. An end of the junction differs from the germline gene, which may be a read error. J is TRBJ1-2 and V is TRBV6-7; perhaps TRBD1 as D (6 bases). TRBV6-7 is designated an ORF whose function remains uncertain. This CDR3 has 18 residues. CDR3 residues: CASSHTPVGGRSDYCYTF. The CDR3 DNA sequence: TGTGCCAGCAGTCATACGCCCGTGGGGGGCAGGAGTGACTATTGCTACACCTTC.

This clonotype came up many times. The J gene is TRBJ2-3, the V gene TRBV7-9, with TRBD2 identical over 7 bases. CDR1 and CDR2 from the germline V gene are SEHNR and FQNEAQ (reference sequence). The CDR3 is made up of 14 amino acids. Trimming cost V 7 bases and J 4 bases; bases outside gene matches: 8. The CDR3 nucleotides read TGTGCCAGCACTTCTGGGGGGAGGGCAGATACGCAGTATTTT. Encoded protein: CASTSGGRADTQYF.

This clonotype was observed many times. The DNA for the CDR3 is TGCGCCAGCAGCTTGGTCGCGCCGGGGGCCAACGTCCTGACTTTC. Encoded protein: CASSLVAPGANVLTF. V usage is TRBV5-1 and J usage is TRBJ2-6; D unclear. V lost 0 bases and J lost 4, with 8 bases in between. The CDR3 extends over 15 amino acids. The germline gives CDR1 SGHRS, CDR2 YFSETQ.

Comments on this clonotype: The conserved closing phenylalanine or tryptophan is absent in this CDR3, likely reflecting a read error. This sequence joins TRBV6-1 and TRBJ2-1; TRBD2 might be the D (6 bases). V was trimmed by 9 bases and J by 0 bases, leaving 15 bases between them. The CDR3 is 15 residues long. Germline CDR1 is MNHNS and CDR2 is SASEGT. CDR3 in amino acids: CARDRDFSSYNEQFL. In nucleotides, the CDR3 is TGTGCCAGAGACCGGGACTTTTCCTCCTACAATGAGCAGTTCTTA.

In this sample, this clonotype is medium-sized. V and J are TRBV24-1 and TRBJ1-2, with TRBD1 as a possible D gene (5 bases). Germline V CDR1 and CDR2: KGHDR, SFDVKD. The CDR3 sequence is 13 residues long. The V end was cut by 0 bases, the J end by 10 bases, with 11 bases between. CDR3 DNA: TGTGCCACCAGTGATTTGCAGGACAAAGTCTACACCTTC. Translating gives CATSDLQDKVYTF.

This clonotype was picked up many times. The V gene is TRBV10-3, the J gene TRBJ1-2; possible D gene TRBD1, 6 bases. Germline lookup yields CDR1 ENHRY and CDR2 SYGVKD. This CDR3 comprises 13 residues. V was shortened by 8 bases and J by 3 bases, with 13 bases between the two germline ends. CDR3 DNA sequence: TGTGCCATCGGGGAACAGGGTGACTATGGCTACACCTTC. Its translation is CAIGEQGDYGYTF.

V gene TRBV6-4 combines with J gene TRBJ1-3; the D gene is possibly TRBD1 (5 bases). Trimming took off 5 bases at V and 9 bases at J, with 20 bases between the two ends. Looked up from germline, CDR1 is MRHNA and CDR2 is SNTAGT. The CDR3 is 15 residues long. The CDR3 nucleotides are TGTGCCAGCAGTTACGCCGCGACAGAAGACTGCACCATATATTTT. The encoded protein is CASSYAATEDCTIYF.

The CDR3 region is CANTAGCNTEAFF. CDR3 bases: TGTGCCAACACCGCCGGGTGTAACACTGAAGCTTTCTTT. The chain carries TRBV2 and TRBJ1-1; no firm D call. Germline V gives CDR1 SNHLY, CDR2 FYNNEI. The V and J ends lost 10 bases and 2 bases respectively, with 14 bases between them. The CDR3 covers 13 residues.

The chain couples TRBV7-9 to TRBJ2-7; 9 positions agree with TRBD2. This CDR3 has 19 amino acids. The J segment lost 2 bases and the V segment lost 4 bases, leaving 18 bases of the junction unmatched. Germline V gene data show CDR1 as SEHNR and CDR2 as FQNEAQ (reference sequence). CDR3 nucleotide sequence: TGTGCCAGCAGCTCCCTTGCAAACAGTCGGGAGCGGGAGGCCTACGAGCAGTACTTC. This translates into CASSSLANSREREAYEQYF.

This clonotype occurred many times. The chain combines TRBV20-1 with TRBJ2-7, with a weak D call TRBD2 (6 bases). Germline CDR1 is DFQATT and CDR2 is SNEGSKA (reference sequence). The CDR3 totals 14 residues. V was pared by 6 bases and J by 2 bases, with 17 bases between. CDR3 protein: CSASFGGAPYEQYF. CDR3 nucleotides: TGCAGTGCCAGTTTTGGAGGGGCCCCCTACGAGCAGTACTTC.

Turning to this clonotype: A junction boundary mismatches the germline segment, possibly from a read error. Here the CDR3 DNA reads TGTGCCAGCATGACAGGAAATTCACCCCCCCACTTT. This sequence encodes CASMTGNSPPHF. The V and J genes are TRBV6-1 and TRBJ1-6, with a weak D call TRBD1 (6 bases). Germline-derived CDR1 and CDR2 are MNHNS and SASEGT. The CDR3 has 12 residues.

The J gene is TRBJ2-1, the V gene TRBV12-3 or TRBV12-4; 13 bases are shared with TRBD2. The CDR3 consists of 16 residues. V lost 5 bases, J lost 9 bases, and 10 bases stayed unmatched. CDR3 nucleotide sequence: TGTGCCAGCAGTCCGAGAGGACTAGCGGGAGTGGTTGAGCAGTTCTTC. Protein product: CASSPRGLAGVVEQFF.

V gene TRBV9 combines with J gene TRBJ1-2; no definite D call. CDR1 and CDR2 from the germline V gene are SGDLS and YYNGEE. There are 15 residues in the CDR3. V was clipped by 1 base and J by 5 bases, with 15 bases between them. The CDR3 reads CASSVTARPSYGYTF. The CDR3 DNA follows: TGTGCCAGCAGCGTAACGGCCCGACCCTCTTATGGCTACACCTTC.